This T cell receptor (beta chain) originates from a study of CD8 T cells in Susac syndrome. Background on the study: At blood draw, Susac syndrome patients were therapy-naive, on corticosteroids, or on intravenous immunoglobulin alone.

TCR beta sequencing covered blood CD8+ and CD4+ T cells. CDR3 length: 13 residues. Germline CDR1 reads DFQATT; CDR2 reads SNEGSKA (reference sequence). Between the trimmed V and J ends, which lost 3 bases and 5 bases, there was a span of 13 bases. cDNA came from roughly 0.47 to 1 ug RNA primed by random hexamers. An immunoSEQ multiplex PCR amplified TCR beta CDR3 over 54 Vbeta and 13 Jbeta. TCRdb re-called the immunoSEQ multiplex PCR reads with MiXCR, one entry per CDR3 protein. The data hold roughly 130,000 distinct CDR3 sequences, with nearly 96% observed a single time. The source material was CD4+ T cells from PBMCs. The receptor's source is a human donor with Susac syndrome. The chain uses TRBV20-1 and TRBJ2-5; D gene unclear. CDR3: CSARPLEWETQYF. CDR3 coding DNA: TGCAGTGCTAGGCCCCTGGAATGGGAGACCCAGTACTTC.